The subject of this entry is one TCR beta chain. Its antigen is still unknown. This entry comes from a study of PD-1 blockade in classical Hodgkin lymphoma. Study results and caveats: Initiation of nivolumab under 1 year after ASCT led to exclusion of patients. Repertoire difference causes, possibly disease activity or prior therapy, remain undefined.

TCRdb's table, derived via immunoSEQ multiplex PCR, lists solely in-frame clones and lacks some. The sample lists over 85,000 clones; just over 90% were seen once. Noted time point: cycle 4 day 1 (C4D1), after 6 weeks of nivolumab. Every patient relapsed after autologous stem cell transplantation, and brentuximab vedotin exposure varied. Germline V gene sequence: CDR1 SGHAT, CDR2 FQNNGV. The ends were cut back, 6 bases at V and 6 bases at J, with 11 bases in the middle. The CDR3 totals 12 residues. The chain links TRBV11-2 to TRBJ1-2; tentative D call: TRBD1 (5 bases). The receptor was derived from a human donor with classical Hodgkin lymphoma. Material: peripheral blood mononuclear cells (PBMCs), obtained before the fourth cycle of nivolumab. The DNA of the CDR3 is TGTGCCAGCAGAACAGGACGGAATGGCTACACCTTC. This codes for CASRTGRNGYTF.